A selection of T cell receptor beta chains follows, all from one sample in a study of T cell repertoires in aging, cancer and after chemotherapy. Each CDR3 protein gets one entry after TCRdb re-called the multiplex PCR reads with MiXCR. Of around 3,700 distinct CDR3 sequences in the sample, 27% were seen once. Source material: blood. The receptors stem from a human donor with a solid tumor. Each CDR3 is given with its conserved first and last residue. D genes are given only for firm matches. The listing skips clone size in some rows; elsewhere it reads once, few, many or a size class.

medium-sized	TRBV30	TRBJ1-1	12	TRBD1	TGTGCCTGGGCACAGGGGTACACTGAAGCTTTCTTT	CAWAQGYTEAFF
few	TRBV6-1	TRBJ2-7	15	NA	TGTGCCAGCGAGGGGGCGGGGGGCTTTACCTACGAGCAGTACTTC	CASEGAGGFTYEQYF
few	TRBV5-6	TRBJ2-1	16	TRBD1	TGTGCCAGCAGCCCGGGACAGGGAGACTCCTACAATGAGCAGTTCTTC	CASSPGQGDSYNEQFF
medium-sized	TRBV15	TRBJ2-6	15	NA	TGTGCCACGAGTGACAGGAACTCTGGGGCCAACGTCCTGACTTTC	CATSDRNSGANVLTF
few	TRBV7-2	TRBJ2-3	13	NA	TGTGCCAGCAGCTTATGGGTCGGGAATACGCAGTATTTT	CASSLWVGNTQYF
few	TRBV20-1	TRBJ2-2	16	NA	TGCAGTGCTAGAGGACCTACTAGTGGGGACACCGGGGAGCTGTTTTTT	CSARGPTSGDTGELFF
NA	TRBV5-7	TRBJ2-1	16	NA	TGCGCCAGCAGCTTGTCGGTAGCGCGCTCCTACAATGAGCAGTTCTTC	CASSLSVARSYNEQFF
NA	TRBV27	TRBJ2-5	13	NA	TGTGCCAGCAGTTTAGGCAGGATAGAGACCCAGTACTTC	CASSLGRIETQYF
large	TRBV11-2	TRBJ1-2	12	NA	TGTGCCAGCAGCTTAGACAGGAGAGGCTACACCTTC	CASSLDRRGYTF
medium-sized	TRBV30	TRBJ2-3	15	TRBD2	TGTGCCTGGAGTGGGGGAGGGGCTAGCACAGATACGCAGTATTTT	CAWSGGGASTDTQYF
NA	TRBV6-2/TRBV6-3	TRBJ2-3	13	NA	TGTGCCAGCAGTTACAGGGAAACAGATACGCAGTATTTT	CASSYRETDTQYF
few	TRBV6-5	TRBJ1-4	13	NA	TGTGCCAGCAGTTATAAGGAGTGGGAAAAACTGTTTTTT	CASSYKEWEKLFF
NA	TRBV5-1	TRBJ2-5	12	NA	TGCGCCAGCAGCCTGGCAAAGGAGACCCAGTACTTC	CASSLAKETQYF
medium-sized	TRBV20-1	TRBJ1-2	12	TRBD1	TGCAGTGCTCTACAGGGGTCGGCTGGCTACACCTTC	CSALQGSAGYTF
NA	TRBV20-1	TRBJ1-1	13	TRBD1	TGCAGTGCTCGGGACAGGCGGTACACTGAAGCTTTCTTT	CSARDRRYTEAFF
medium-sized	TRBV20-1	TRBJ2-1	15	TRBD1	TGCAGTGCTAGAGATCTCGGGACAGGGGCGGATGAGCAGTTCTTC	CSARDLGTGADEQFF
medium-sized	TRBV29-1	TRBJ1-1	13	TRBD1	TGCAGCGTTGATGACAGGGGGTGGACTGAAGCTTTCTTT	CSVDDRGWTEAFF
NA	TRBV20-1	TRBJ2-1	17	TRBD2	TGCAGTGCTAGAGGCTTTGGCGGGAGGGCCTCCTACAATGAGCAGTTCTTC	CSARGFGGRASYNEQFF
large	TRBV7-2	TRBJ2-7	15	TRBD2	TGTGCCAGCAGCTTAGTTAGCGGGAGTGCGGGCGAGCAGTACTTC	CASSLVSGSAGEQYF
NA	TRBV20-1	TRBJ2-7	13	NA	TGCAGTGCCTCAGGGCGCCTTACCTACGAGCAGTACTTC	CSASGRLTYEQYF
NA	TRBV24-1	TRBJ2-3	16	TRBD2	TGTGCCACCAGTGATTTAGCGGGAGAGGGCGTGGATACGCAGTATTTT	CATSDLAGEGVDTQYF
NA	TRBV20-1	TRBJ2-1	13	NA	TGCAGTGCTAGAATGGCCAATTACAATGAGCAGTTCTTC	CSARMANYNEQFF
NA	TRBV27	TRBJ1-4	17	NA	TGTGCCAGCAGGGACCTCCTTAAAGGGGCAACTAATGAAAAACTGTTTTTT	CASRDLLKGATNEKLFF
NA	TRBV4-3	TRBJ2-5	15	NA	TGCGCCAGCAGCCAAGATCCGGGGGCCTGGGAGACCCAGTACTTC	CASSQDPGAWETQYF
few	TRBV4-3	TRBJ2-2	16	TRBD2	TGCGCCAGCAGCCTAGCGGGAGGCGTTAGCACCGGGGAGCTGTTTTTT	CASSLAGGVSTGELFF
few	TRBV5-5	TRBJ1-2	13	NA	TGTGCCAGCAGCCCCCAGGGTAGGTTGGGCTACACCTTC	CASSPQGRLGYTF
NA	TRBV19	TRBJ1-1	19	NA	TGTGCCAGTAGTGCTAATAAGATCGACGACGGACTGGGGAACACTGAAGCTTTCTTT	CASSANKIDDGLGNTEAFF
NA	TRBV7-2	TRBJ1-6	13	NA	TGTGCCAGCAGCTTTAGGTTAGATTCACCCCTCCACTTT	CASSFRLDSPLHF
NA	TRBV19	TRBJ1-3	13	NA	TGTGCCAGTTTCTTGGGCACTGGAAACACCATATATTTT	CASFLGTGNTIYF
NA	TRBV6-5	TRBJ2-5	16	TRBD2	TGTGCCAGCAGCCAAGGACTAGCGGGGGTGGGAGAGACCCAGTACTTC	CASSQGLAGVGETQYF
NA	TRBV11-2	TRBJ1-1	13	NA	TGTGCCAGCAGCCAAGCAGTGAACACTGAAGCTTTCTTT	CASSQAVNTEAFF
NA	TRBV28	TRBJ2-7	14	TRBD2	TGTGCCAGTACGGGACTAGCGGGTCCGGGGGAGCAGTACTTC	CASTGLAGPGEQYF
few	TRBV27	TRBJ2-2	17	TRBD2	TGTGCCAGCAGTTTATCGGCGGGAGGGGCGGCAGCCGGGGAGCTGTTTTTT	CASSLSAGGAAAGELFF
few	TRBV20-1	TRBJ2-1	15	TRBD2	TGCAGTGCTAGAGAGATTAGCGGGGGGGACAATGAGCAGTTCTTC	CSAREISGGDNEQFF
NA	TRBV19	TRBJ1-1	13	TRBD1	TGTGCCAGTAGTGGGACAGGGATCTCTGAAGCTTTCTTT	CASSGTGISEAFF
NA	TRBV25-1	TRBJ2-6	18	NA	TGTGCCAGCAGTGGGAGATCAGGCCAGACCTCTGGGGCCAACATCCTGACTTTC	CASSGRSGQTSGANILTF
NA	TRBV20-1	TRBJ2-3	15	TRBD2	TGCAGTGCTAGAGTACTAGCGGGAGACACAGATACGCAGTATTTT	CSARVLAGDTDTQYF
NA	TRBV7-6	TRBJ2-1	12	NA	TGTGCCAGCAGCTTATGGGGCGGTGAGCAGTTCTTC	CASSLWGGEQFF
medium-sized	TRBV29-1	TRBJ1-1	13	NA	TGCAGCGTTGAAGTAGGCGGGGACACTGAAGCTTTCTTT	CSVEVGGDTEAFF
medium-sized	TRBV7-2	TRBJ2-5	15	NA	TGTGCCAGCAGCCAATGGCTGGGTGCGACAGAGACCCAGTACTTC	CASSQWLGATETQYF